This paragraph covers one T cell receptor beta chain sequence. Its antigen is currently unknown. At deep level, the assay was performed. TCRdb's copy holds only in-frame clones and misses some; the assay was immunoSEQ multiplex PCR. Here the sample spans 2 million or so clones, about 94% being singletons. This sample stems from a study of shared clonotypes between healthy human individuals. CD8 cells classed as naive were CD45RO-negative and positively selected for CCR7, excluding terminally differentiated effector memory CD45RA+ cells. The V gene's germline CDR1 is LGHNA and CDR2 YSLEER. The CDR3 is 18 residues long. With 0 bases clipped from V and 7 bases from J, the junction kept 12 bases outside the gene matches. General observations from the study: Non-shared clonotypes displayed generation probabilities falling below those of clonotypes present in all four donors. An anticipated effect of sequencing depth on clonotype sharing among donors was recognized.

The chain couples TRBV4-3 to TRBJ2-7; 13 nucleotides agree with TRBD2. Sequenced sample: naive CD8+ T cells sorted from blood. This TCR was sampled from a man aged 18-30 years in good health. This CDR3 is CASSQDVGLAGISGEQYF. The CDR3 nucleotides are TGCGCCAGCAGCCAAGATGTGGGACTAGCGGGAATCTCTGGGGAGCAGTACTTC.